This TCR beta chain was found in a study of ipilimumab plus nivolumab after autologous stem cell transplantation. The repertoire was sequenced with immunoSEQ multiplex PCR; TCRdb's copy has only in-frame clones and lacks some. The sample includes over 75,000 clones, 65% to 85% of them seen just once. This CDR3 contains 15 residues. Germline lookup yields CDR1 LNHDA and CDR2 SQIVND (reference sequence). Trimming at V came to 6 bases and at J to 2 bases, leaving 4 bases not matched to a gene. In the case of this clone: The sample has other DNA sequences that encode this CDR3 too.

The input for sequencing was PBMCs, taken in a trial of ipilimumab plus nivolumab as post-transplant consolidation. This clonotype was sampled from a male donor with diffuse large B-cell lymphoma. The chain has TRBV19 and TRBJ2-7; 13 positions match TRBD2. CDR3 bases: TGTGCCAGTAGCCTAACTAGCGGGGGGGCCTACGAGCAGTACTTC. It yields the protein CASSLTSGGAYEQYF. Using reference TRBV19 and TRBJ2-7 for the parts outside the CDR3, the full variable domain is DGGITQSPKYLFRKEGQNVTLSCEQNLNHDAMYWYRQDPGQGLRLIYYSQIVNDFQKGDIAEGYSVSREKKESFPLTVTSAQKNPTAFYLCASSLTSGGAYEQYFGPGTRLTVT.